This entry features one T cell receptor (beta chain) sequence. Its antigen is not identified. The authors ran the assay at deep level. Measured with immunoSEQ multiplex PCR; TCRdb has only the in-frame clones, and not every one. The sample holds over a million clones; around 74% are singletons and the top ten take 1.4%. This CDR3 is built from 15 residues. The germline gives CDR1 MNHNS, CDR2 SASEGT. J gave up 6 bases and V 3 bases, and 3 bases lay outside the gene matches. The data were taken from a study of shared clonotypes between healthy human individuals. On the study more broadly: Used for every donor were three CD4 naive, three CD4 memory, two CD8 naive and one CD8 memory plate. Findings and limits, study-wide: Four donors held approximately 4.6% of naive CD4 clonotypes in common.

This receptor was obtained from a man younger than 35 in good health. The source material was memory CD4+ T cells sorted from blood. The subset: CD45RA-negative fraction. The chain couples TRBV6-1 to TRBJ2-2; 11 bases agree with TRBD2. The CDR3 protein is CASSDSGGASGELFF. CDR3 bases: TGTGCCAGCAGTGATAGCGGGGGGGCATCCGGGGAGCTGTTTTTT.